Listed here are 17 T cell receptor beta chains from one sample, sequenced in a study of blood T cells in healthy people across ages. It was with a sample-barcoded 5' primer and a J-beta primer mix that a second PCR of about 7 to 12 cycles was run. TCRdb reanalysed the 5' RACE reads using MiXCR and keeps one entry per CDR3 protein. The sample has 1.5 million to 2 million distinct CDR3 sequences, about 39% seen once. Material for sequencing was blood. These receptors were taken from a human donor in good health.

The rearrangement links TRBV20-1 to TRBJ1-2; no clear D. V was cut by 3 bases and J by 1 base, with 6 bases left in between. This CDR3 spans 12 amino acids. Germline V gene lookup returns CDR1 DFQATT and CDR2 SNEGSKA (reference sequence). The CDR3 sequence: CSASSDNYGYTF. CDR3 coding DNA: TGCAGTGCTAGCTCGGATAACTATGGCTACACCTTC.

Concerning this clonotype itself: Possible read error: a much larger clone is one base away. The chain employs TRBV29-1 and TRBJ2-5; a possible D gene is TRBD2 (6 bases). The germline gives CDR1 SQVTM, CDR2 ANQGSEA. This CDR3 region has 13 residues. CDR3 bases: TGCAGCGTTGTTCTCGGCAATCGGGAGACCCGGTACTTC. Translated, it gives CSVVLGNRETRYF.

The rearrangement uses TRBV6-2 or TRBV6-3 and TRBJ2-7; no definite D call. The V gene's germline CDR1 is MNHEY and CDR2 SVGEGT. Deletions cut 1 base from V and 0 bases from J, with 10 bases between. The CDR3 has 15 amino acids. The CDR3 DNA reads TGTGCCAGCAGTTACTGGGCAACGAGCTCCTACGAGCAGTACTTC. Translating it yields CASSYWATSSYEQYF.

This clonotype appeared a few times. The CDR3 nucleotides are TGTGCCAGCAGCAGACTAGACCCTCAAGAGACCCAGTACTTC. Translation: CASSRLDPQETQYF. The chain recombines TRBV6-5 with TRBJ2-5; TRBD2 is a possible D gene (6 bases). V lost 6 bases and J lost 2, with 13 bases in between. Germline V lookup: CDR1 MNHEY, CDR2 SVGAGI. The CDR3 extends over 14 amino acids.

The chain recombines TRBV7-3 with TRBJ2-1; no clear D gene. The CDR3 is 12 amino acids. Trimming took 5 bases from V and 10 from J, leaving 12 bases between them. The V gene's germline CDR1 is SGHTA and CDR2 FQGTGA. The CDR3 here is CASSQFLGEQFF. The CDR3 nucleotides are TGTGCCAGCAGCCAATTTCTTGGCGAGCAGTTCTTC. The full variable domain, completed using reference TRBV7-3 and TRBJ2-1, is GAGVSQTPSNKVTEKGKYVELRCDPISGHTALYWYRQSLGQGPEFLIYFQGTGAADDSGLPNDRFFAVRPEGSVSTLKIQRTERGDSAVYLCASSQFLGEQFFGPGTRLTVL.

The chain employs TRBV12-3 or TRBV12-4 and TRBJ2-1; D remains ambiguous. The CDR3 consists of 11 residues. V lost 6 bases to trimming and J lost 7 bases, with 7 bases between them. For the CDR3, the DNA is TGTGCCAGCAGCCCCTGGAATGAGCAGTTCTTC. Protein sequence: CASSPWNEQFF.

CDR3 nucleotide sequence: TGTGCCAGCAGTACAGAAAACACGGGCTATGGCTACACCTTC. Protein: CASSTENTGYGYTF. V is TRBV7-9 and J is TRBJ1-2; D remains unclear. The CDR3 is made up of 14 amino acids. Germline CDR1 and CDR2: SEHNR and FQNEAQ (reference sequence). With 6 bases removed from V and 4 bases from J, the gap between germline ends came to 15 bases.

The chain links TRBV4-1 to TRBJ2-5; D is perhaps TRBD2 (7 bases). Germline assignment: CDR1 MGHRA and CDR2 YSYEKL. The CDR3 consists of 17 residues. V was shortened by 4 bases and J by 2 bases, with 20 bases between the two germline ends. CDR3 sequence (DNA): TGCGCCAGCAGCCTCGGAAGGGGGGGGCGTAATCAAGAGACCCAGTACTTC. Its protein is CASSLGRGGRNQETQYF.

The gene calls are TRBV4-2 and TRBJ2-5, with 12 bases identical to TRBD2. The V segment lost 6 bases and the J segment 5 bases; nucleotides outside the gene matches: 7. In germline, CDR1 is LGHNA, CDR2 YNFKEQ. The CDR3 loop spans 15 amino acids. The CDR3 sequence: CASRQTSGGFETQYF. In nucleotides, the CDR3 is TGTGCCAGCAGGCAAACTAGCGGGGGGTTTGAGACCCAGTACTTC.

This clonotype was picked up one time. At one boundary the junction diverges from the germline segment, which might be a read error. In DNA form, the CDR3 reads TGTGCCAGCAGTTTTTTGGTGAATCTGCCCCAGCATTTT. Amino acids: CASSFLVNLPQHF. This chain joins TRBV7-2 and TRBJ1-5, with D uncertain. Germline V gene data show CDR1 as SGHTA and CDR2 as FQGNSA. The CDR3 spans 13 residues.

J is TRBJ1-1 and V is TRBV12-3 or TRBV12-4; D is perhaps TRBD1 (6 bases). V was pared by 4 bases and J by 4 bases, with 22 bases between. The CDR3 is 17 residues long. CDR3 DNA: TGTGCCAGCAGTTCCCCAATCGGGGGCGGTATCCTCACTGAAGCTTTCTTT. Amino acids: CASSSPIGGGILTEAFF.

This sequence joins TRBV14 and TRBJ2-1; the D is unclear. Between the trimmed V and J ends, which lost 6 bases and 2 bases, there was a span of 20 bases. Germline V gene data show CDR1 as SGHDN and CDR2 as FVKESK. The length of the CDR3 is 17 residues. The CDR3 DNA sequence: TGTGCCAGCAGTCCTAGGATGGAGTTACGGACCTACAATGAGCAGTTCTTC. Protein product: CASSPRMELRTYNEQFF. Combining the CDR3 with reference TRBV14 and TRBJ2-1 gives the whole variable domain EAGVTQFPSHSVIEKGQTVTLRCDPISGHDNLYWYRRVMGKEIKFLLHFVKESKQDESGMPNNRFLAERTGGTYSTLKVQPAELEDSGVYFCASSPRMELRTYNEQFFGPGTRLTVL.

The CDR3 sequence: CASSLRGFDTEAFF. CDR3 bases: TGTGCCAGCAGCCTACGGGGTTTCGACACTGAAGCTTTCTTT. This chain connects TRBV5-6 to TRBJ1-1; D call uncertain. There are 14 residues in the CDR3. The V end was cut by 4 bases, the J end by 3 bases, with 13 bases between. CDR1 and CDR2 from the germline V gene are SGHDT and YYEEEE.

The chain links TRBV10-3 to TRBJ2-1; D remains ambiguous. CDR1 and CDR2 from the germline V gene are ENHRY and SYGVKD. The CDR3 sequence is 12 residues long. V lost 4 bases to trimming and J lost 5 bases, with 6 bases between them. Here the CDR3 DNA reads TGTGCCATCAGTGCGATTAACAATGAGCAGTTCTTC. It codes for CAISAINNEQFF.

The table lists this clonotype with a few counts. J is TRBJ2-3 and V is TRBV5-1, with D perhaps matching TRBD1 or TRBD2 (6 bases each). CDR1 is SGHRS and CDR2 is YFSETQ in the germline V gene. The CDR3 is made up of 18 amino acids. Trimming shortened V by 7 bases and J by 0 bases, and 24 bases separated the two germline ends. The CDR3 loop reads CASGRVTGAIPSTDTQYF. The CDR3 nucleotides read TGCGCCAGCGGCCGGGTAACGGGGGCCATTCCTAGCACAGATACGCAGTATTTT.

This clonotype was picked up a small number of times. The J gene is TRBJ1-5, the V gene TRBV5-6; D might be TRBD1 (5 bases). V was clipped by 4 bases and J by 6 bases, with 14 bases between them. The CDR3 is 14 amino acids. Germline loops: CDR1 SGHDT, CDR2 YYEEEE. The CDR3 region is CASSPAGLSQPQHF. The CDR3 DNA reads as TGTGCCAGCAGCCCGGCAGGGTTGTCTCAGCCCCAGCATTTT.

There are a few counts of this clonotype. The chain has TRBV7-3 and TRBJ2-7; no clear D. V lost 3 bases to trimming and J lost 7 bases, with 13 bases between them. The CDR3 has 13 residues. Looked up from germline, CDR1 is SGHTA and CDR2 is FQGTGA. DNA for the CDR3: TGTGCCAGCAGCTTGTTTCCGGTCGGGGAGCAGTACTTC. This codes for CASSLFPVGEQYF.